A single sample is the source of the 24 T cell receptor beta chains below, sequenced in a study of early T cells in non-severe SARS-CoV-2 infection. TCRdb re-analysed the 5' RACE reads in MiXCR, keeping a single row per CDR3 protein. The data show tens of thousands of distinct CDR3 sequences, with 6.8% seen just once and 24% held by the top ten. This sample comprised whole blood, obtained at baseline. These receptors originate from an adult who was a healthcare worker with PCR-confirmed SARS-CoV-2 infection or an uninfected control (not recorded which).

This chain joins TRBV20-1 and TRBJ1-1, with D hard to call. This CDR3 comprises 11 residues. Germline assignment: CDR1 DFQATT and CDR2 SNEGSKA (reference sequence). The V and J ends lost 6 bases and 5 bases respectively, with 10 bases between them. The CDR3 reads CSAERRTEAFF. The CDR3 nucleotides are TGCAGTGCGGAACGGAGGACTGAAGCTTTCTTT.

This clonotype came up many times. This chain links TRBV11-2 with TRBJ2-3; tentatively, D is TRBD2 (5 bases). The CDR3 is 15 residues long. Between the trimmed V and J ends, which lost 3 bases and 10 bases, there was a span of 20 bases. CDR1 and CDR2 from the germline V gene are SGHAT and FQNNGV. Written as DNA, the CDR3 is TGTGCCAGCAGCTTCGGTTCGCCTGGGGAGAGGTCGCAGTATTTT. Its protein is CASSFGSPGERSQYF. The variable domain in full, completed from reference TRBV11-2 and TRBJ2-3, reads EAGVAQSPRYKIIEKRQSVAFWCNPISGHATLYWYQQILGQGPKLLIQFQNNGVVDDSQLPKDRFSAERLKGVDSTLKIQPAKLEDSAVYLCASSFGSPGERSQYFGPGTRLTVL.

The genes are TRBV7-2 and TRBJ2-1; 8 positions match TRBD2. Trimming at V came to 4 bases and at J to 1 base, leaving 3 bases not matched to a gene. Per germline, CDR1 SGHTA and CDR2 FQGNSA. This CDR3 spans 15 amino acids. The chain's CDR3 is CASSSTSGSYNEQFF. DNA of the CDR3: TGTGCCAGCAGCTCTACTAGCGGATCCTACAATGAGCAGTTCTTC.

This clonotype came up many times. The CDR3 sequence: CASSRGTGAQETQYF. The CDR3 nucleotides are TGTGCCAGCAGCCGGGGCACAGGGGCGCAAGAGACCCAGTACTTC. The chain couples TRBV28 to TRBJ2-5; 7 bases agree with TRBD1. This CDR3 has 15 amino acids. Germline loops: CDR1 MDHEN, CDR2 SYDVKM. After removal of 6 bases from V and 2 bases from J, the junction contained 9 bases not matched to a gene. The variable domain in full, completed from reference TRBV28 and TRBJ2-5, reads DVKVTQSSRYLVKRTGEKVFLECVQDMDHENMFWYRQDPGLGLRLIYFSYDVKMKEKGDIPEGYSVSREKKERFSLILESASTNQTSMYLCASSRGTGAQETQYFGPGTRLLVL.

This clonotype has just a few counts. The gene calls are TRBV24-1 and TRBJ1-4; 11 positions match TRBD1. J gave up 0 bases and V 3 bases, and 8 bases lay outside the gene matches. Looked up from germline, CDR1 is KGHDR and CDR2 is SFDVKD. This CDR3 contains 19 residues. CDR3 protein: CATSDAGTGGHSTNEKLFF. In DNA, the CDR3 is TGTGCCACCAGTGATGCCGGGACAGGGGGGCATTCAACTAATGAAAAACTGTTTTTT.

There are a few counts of this clonotype. This sequence joins TRBV6-2 or TRBV6-3 and TRBJ1-6; D is unclear. The CDR3 length is 14 residues. From germline, CDR1 is MNHEY and CDR2 SVGEGT. V was shortened by 6 bases and J by 10 bases, with 16 bases between the two germline ends. The DNA of the CDR3 is TGTGCCAGCAGGCCCACGATAATGGGCTCACCCCTCCACTTT. Its protein product is CASRPTIMGSPLHF.

The table lists this clonotype with many counts. Here the CDR3 reads CASSIKEGNEQFF. In DNA, the CDR3 is TGTGCCAGCAGTATAAAAGAGGGCAATGAGCAGTTCTTC. V and J are TRBV12-3 or TRBV12-4 and TRBJ2-1, with a possible D match to TRBD2 (5 bases). Deletions cut 5 bases from V and 6 bases from J, with 11 bases between. The CDR3 loop spans 13 amino acids.

Ten or more counts support this clonotype. This sequence joins TRBV4-1 and TRBJ2-7; 7 bases are a match to TRBD2. The CDR3 consists of 17 residues. The germline gives CDR1 MGHRA, CDR2 YSYEKL. Trimming removed 0 bases from V and 0 bases from J; junction bases left unmatched: 8. The CDR3 spells CASSQDPGGSPSYEQYF. The CDR3 coding sequence is TGCGCCAGCAGCCAAGATCCAGGCGGGAGCCCCTCCTACGAGCAGTACTTC.

The chain uses TRBV28 and TRBJ2-3; 13 nucleotides align to TRBD2. The CDR3 runs 16 residues. CDR1 is MDHEN, CDR2 SYDVKM, per germline. The J segment lost 2 bases and the V segment lost 11 bases, leaving 10 bases of the junction unmatched. The CDR3 is CACTSGRAVDTDTQYF. The CDR3 DNA is TGTGCCTGCACTAGCGGGAGGGCCGTGGACACAGATACGCAGTATTTT.

The chain joins TRBV29-1 to TRBJ1-2; D may be TRBD1 (5 bases). The CDR3 loop spans 14 amino acids. V dropped 0 bases and J dropped 4 bases, with 12 bases sitting between them. The germline gives CDR1 SQVTM, CDR2 ANQGSEA. As DNA, the CDR3 is TGCAGCGTTGAAGATCCCAGGGTCGGCTATGGCTACACCTTC. As protein: CSVEDPRVGYGYTF. Looking up the rest from reference TRBV29-1 and TRBJ1-2 gives the full variable domain: SAVISQKPSRDICQRGTSLTIQCQVDSQVTMMFWYRQQPGQSLTLIATANQGSEATYESGFVIDKFPISRPNLTFSTLTVSNMSPEDSSIYLCSVEDPRVGYGYTFGSGTRLTVV.

This clonotype showed up just once. Being one base from a much bigger clone, this may be a read error. The chain links TRBV7-9 to TRBJ2-7; no clear D. Trimming shortened V by 11 bases and J by 2 bases, and 19 bases separated the two germline ends. Germline V lookup: CDR1 SEHNR, CDR2 FQNEAQ (reference sequence). The CDR3 is made up of 14 amino acids. CDR3 in amino acids: CAGASTRKPYEQYF. CDR3 DNA: TGTGCCGGCGCTTCCACAAGGAAGCCCTACGAGCAGTACTTC.

This clonotype has at least ten counts. The chain recombines TRBV6-6 with TRBJ2-7, with 9 positions matching TRBD1. V lost 6 bases, J lost 3 bases, and 6 bases stayed unmatched. The CDR3 loop spans 14 amino acids. Looked up from germline, CDR1 is MNHNY and CDR2 is SVGAGI (reference sequence). The CDR3, as DNA: TGTGCCAGCAGCCGCGGACAGGGGATCTACGAGCAGTACTTC. Its translation: CASSRGQGIYEQYF.

This clonotype came up a few times. The chain joins TRBV6-2 or TRBV6-3 to TRBJ1-5, with no clear D. The CDR3 runs 14 residues. The ends were cut back, 6 bases at V and 5 bases at J, with 14 bases in the middle. CDR1 and CDR2 (germline): MNHEY, SVGEGT. The CDR3 DNA follows: TGTGCCAGCAGGCGAGCCATTTCAGATCAGCCCCAGCATTTT. This codes for CASRRAISDQPQHF.

This clonotype was observed at least ten times. This rearrangement joins TRBV4-1 to TRBJ2-1; D uncertain. The CDR3 has 15 amino acids. V was trimmed by 1 base and J by 0 bases, leaving 7 bases between them. Germline V gene lookup returns CDR1 MGHRA and CDR2 YSYEKL. CDR3 coding DNA: TGCGCCAGCAGCCAAGGCCTTAGCTCCTACAATGAGCAGTTCTTC. It translates to CASSQGLSSYNEQFF.

The sample holds a few counts of this clonotype. The chain combines TRBV7-3 with TRBJ2-1, with 14 nucleotides matching TRBD2. The germline CDR1 and CDR2 sequences are SGHTA and FQGTGA. There are 15 residues in the CDR3. The V gene end was trimmed by 4 bases and the J gene end by 6 bases; junction bases not matched to a gene: 2. The CDR3 region has the DNA TGTGCCAGCAGCTCGGGACTAGCGGGAGCCAATGAGCAGTTCTTC. It encodes CASSSGLAGANEQFF.

Only a few counts were recorded for this clonotype. The chain joins TRBV19 to TRBJ2-2; 11 bases align to TRBD2. The CDR3 has 14 amino acids. The V gene end was trimmed by 7 bases and the J gene end by 4 bases; junction bases not matched to a gene: 2. Germline V gives CDR1 LNHDA, CDR2 SQIVND (reference sequence). This chain's CDR3 is CASIAGGTTGELFF. The CDR3 DNA sequence: TGTGCCAGTATAGCGGGAGGGACCACCGGGGAGCTGTTTTTT.

This clonotype was counted ten times or more. This chain uses TRBV5-6 with TRBJ2-1, with no clear D. The CDR3 loop spans 14 amino acids. Germline V lookup: CDR1 SGHDT, CDR2 YYEEEE. With 2 bases removed from V and 0 bases from J, the gap between germline ends came to 6 bases. The CDR3 bases are TGTGCCAGCAGCTTAGCCAGCTCCTACAATGAGCAGTTCTTC. Protein: CASSLASSYNEQFF.

The chain links TRBV7-2 to TRBJ2-3, with a weak D call TRBD2 (6 bases). V shed 3 bases and J shed 2 bases, with 12 bases lying between them. Germline lookup yields CDR1 SGHTA and CDR2 FQGNSA. CDR3 length: 15 residues. The CDR3, as DNA: TGTGCCAGCAGCTTCGGCGGGGCCCACACAGATACGCAGTATTTT. Translated, it gives CASSFGGAHTDTQYF.

This clonotype was detected only a few times. The gene calls are TRBV7-6 and TRBJ1-3, with D unresolved. Germline V gene lookup returns CDR1 SGHVS and CDR2 FNYEAQ. V was pared by 2 bases and J by 2 bases, with 13 bases between. CDR3 length: 16 amino acids. CDR3 in amino acids: CASSLNPQGAGNTIYF. CDR3 bases: TGTGCCAGCAGCTTAAATCCGCAAGGAGCTGGAAACACCATATATTTT.

This clonotype was observed many times. The chain uses TRBV10-2 and TRBJ2-1; 8 positions match TRBD1. Germline loops: CDR1 WSHSY, CDR2 SAAADI. Trimming took 6 bases from V and 7 from J; bases not matched to a gene: 2. The CDR3 is 12 residues long. The CDR3 nucleotides read TGCGCCAGCAGGGACAGGGTTAATGAGCAGTTCTTC. Translating it yields CASRDRVNEQFF.

V is TRBV29-1 and J is TRBJ2-3; D is possibly TRBD1 (6 bases). Germline V lookup: CDR1 SQVTM, CDR2 ANQGSEA. Trimming took off 5 bases at V and 8 bases at J, with 20 bases between the two ends. The CDR3 length is 14 residues. The CDR3 nucleotides are TGCAGCGTTTTACAGGGTCAGGTAGCAGGTACGCAGTATTTT. It yields the protein CSVLQGQVAGTQYF.

The chain joins TRBV18 to TRBJ2-5; possible D gene TRBD1, 5 bases. Per the germline V gene, CDR1 is KGHSH and CDR2 is LQKENI. The CDR3 contains 14 residues. V was shortened by 3 bases and J by 1 base, with 9 bases between the two germline ends. The CDR3 nucleotides are TGTGCCAGCTCACCGGGGCTTCTCCAAGAGACCCAGTACTTC. Residues: CASSPGLLQETQYF.

There are many counts of this clonotype. The chain couples TRBV12-3 or TRBV12-4 to TRBJ2-1; possibly TRBD2 for D (6 bases). Trimming shortened V by 4 bases and J by 6 bases, and 10 bases separated the two germline ends. The length of the CDR3 is 13 residues. CDR3 protein: CASSSGGSNEQFF. In DNA, the CDR3 is TGTGCCAGCAGTTCCGGAGGGTCCAATGAGCAGTTCTTC.

This clonotype was seen repeatedly, ten times or more. The chain couples TRBV28 to TRBJ2-1, with D tentatively TRBD1 (6 bases). This CDR3 region has 13 residues. The V gene's germline CDR1 is MDHEN and CDR2 SYDVKM. Trimming took off 8 bases at V and 5 bases at J, with 13 bases between the two ends. The CDR3 coding sequence is TGTGCCAGCGTGGATACAGGGCACAATGAGCAGTTCTTC. As protein: CASVDTGHNEQFF.